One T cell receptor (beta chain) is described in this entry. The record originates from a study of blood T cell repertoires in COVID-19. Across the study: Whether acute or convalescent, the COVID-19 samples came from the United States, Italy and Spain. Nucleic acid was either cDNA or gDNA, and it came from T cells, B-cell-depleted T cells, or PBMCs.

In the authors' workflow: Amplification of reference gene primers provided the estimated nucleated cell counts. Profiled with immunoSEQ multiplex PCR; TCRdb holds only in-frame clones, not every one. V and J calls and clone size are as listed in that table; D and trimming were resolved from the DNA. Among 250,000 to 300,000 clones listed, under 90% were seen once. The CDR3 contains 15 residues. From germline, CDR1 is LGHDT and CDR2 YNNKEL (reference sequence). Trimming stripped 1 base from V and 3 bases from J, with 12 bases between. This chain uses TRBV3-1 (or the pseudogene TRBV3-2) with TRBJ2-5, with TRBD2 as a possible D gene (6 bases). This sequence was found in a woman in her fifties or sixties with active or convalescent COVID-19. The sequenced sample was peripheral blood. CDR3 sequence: CASSQVGGIKETQYF. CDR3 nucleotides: TGTGCCAGCAGCCAAGTAGGAGGGATAAAAGAGACCCAGTACTTC.